These 5 T cell receptor beta chains were all obtained from the same sample, sequenced in a study of cytomegalovirus exposure and HLA in healthy donors (dated by TCRdb to about 2017). The protocol used for the library was the immunoSEQ multiplex PCR assay. TCRdb provides this immuneACCESS table in a form limited to in-frame rearrangements. Some clones are lacking; in checked studies, under half of them reflect an unresolved V gene, and why the rest are absent is not known. Recorded for this sample are 200,000 to 300,000 clones; roughly 87% of them occurred a single time. Around 12% of the sample goes to the ten largest clones. The sequenced sample was PBMCs. The receptor set was obtained from a man aged 18 to 35 in good health and CMV-seropositive.

The genes are TRBV13 and TRBJ2-2; 7 bases are shared with TRBD1. Germline CDR1 and CDR2: PRHDT and FYEKMQ (reference sequence). There are 16 residues in the CDR3. The V and J ends lost 6 bases and 0 bases, in that order; junction bases with no gene match: 7. CDR3 amino acids: CASRAPGTANTGELFF. The CDR3, as DNA: TGTGCCAGCAGAGCGCCTGGGACAGCGAACACCGGGGAGCTGTTTTTT.

The chain combines TRBV5-4 with TRBJ2-5, with a tentative D call TRBD2 (6 bases). V was pared by 4 bases and J by 4 bases, with 14 bases between. The CDR3 length is 14 residues. Germline V CDR1 and CDR2: SGHNT, YYREEE (reference sequence). DNA of the CDR3: TGTGCCAGCAGCACCCCGGAGGGGTTAGAGACCCAGTACTTC. Translating it yields CASSTPEGLETQYF.

This chain links TRBV9 with TRBJ2-7; possibly TRBD1 or TRBD2 for D (5 bases each). This CDR3 spans 14 amino acids. With 0 bases removed from V and 6 bases from J, the gap between germline ends came to 13 bases. Germline CDR1 SGDLS, CDR2 YYNGEE. Written as DNA, the CDR3 is TGTGCCAGCAGCGTAGGTCAGATGAGGGGCGAGCAGTACTTC. Translated, it gives CASSVGQMRGEQYF.

The CDR3 sequence: CASSPPGGVQPQHF. DNA for the CDR3: TGTGCCAGCTCCCCACCCGGGGGAGTTCAGCCCCAGCATTTT. V is TRBV7-9 and J is TRBJ1-5; the D gene is possibly TRBD1 (5 bases). There are 14 residues in the CDR3. CDR1 SEHNR and CDR2 FQNEAQ come from the germline V gene (reference sequence). V was cut by 8 bases and J by 6 bases, with 17 bases left in between.

The rearrangement joins TRBV30 to TRBJ2-5; D unclear. Judging by the DNA end, TRBJ2-7 fits better; the J call may be wrong. The CDR3 totals 14 residues. Germline CDR1 GTSNPN, CDR2 SVGIG (reference sequence). CDR3 sequence reads: CAWSLDTSSYEQYF. The CDR3 DNA follows: TGTGCCTGGAGTCTCGACACGAGCTCCTACGAGCAGTACTTC.